The entry below gives a single T cell receptor (beta chain) sequence along with its context. The record originates from a study of cytomegalovirus exposure and HLA in healthy donors. Germline loops: CDR1 MDHEN, CDR2 SYDVKM. The ends were cut back, 2 bases at V and 4 bases at J, with 12 bases in the middle. The CDR3 runs 15 residues. The PCR employed 60 Vbeta primers together with 13 Jbeta primers. The assay was immunoSEQ multiplex PCR, and TCRdb's table has in-frame clones only and misses some. The repertoire has around 160,000 clones, approximately 71% of them found once; the top ten carry 7.7%. The rearrangement uses TRBV28 and TRBJ1-5, with D perhaps TRBD1 (5 bases). What was sequenced was PBMCs. The sequence came from a middle-aged woman in good health and CMV-seropositive. The CDR3, as DNA: TGTGCCAGCAGTTTAGGGGGGGAGCTGAATCAGCCCCAGCATTTT. It yields the protein CASSLGGELNQPQHF.